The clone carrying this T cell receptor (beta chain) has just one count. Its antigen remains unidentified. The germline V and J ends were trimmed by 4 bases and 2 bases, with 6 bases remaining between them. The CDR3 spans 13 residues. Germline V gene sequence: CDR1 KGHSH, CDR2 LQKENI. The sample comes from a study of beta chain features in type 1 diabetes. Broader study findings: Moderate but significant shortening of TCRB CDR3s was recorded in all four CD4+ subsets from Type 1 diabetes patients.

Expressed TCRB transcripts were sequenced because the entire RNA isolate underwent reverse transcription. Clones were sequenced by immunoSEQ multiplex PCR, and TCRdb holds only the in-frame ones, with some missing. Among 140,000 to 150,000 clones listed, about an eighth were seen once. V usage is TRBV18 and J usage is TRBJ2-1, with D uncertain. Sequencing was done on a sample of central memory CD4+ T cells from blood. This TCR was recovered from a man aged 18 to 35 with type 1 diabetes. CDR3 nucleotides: TGTGCCAGCTCACTTTCCCCCTACAATGAGCAGTTCTTC. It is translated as CASSLSPYNEQFF. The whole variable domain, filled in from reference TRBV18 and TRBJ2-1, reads NAGVMQNPRHLVRRRGQEARLRCSPMKGHSHVYWYRQLPEEGLKFMVYLQKENIIDESGMPKERFSAEFPKEGPSILRIQQVVRGDSAAYFCASSLSPYNEQFFGPGTRLTVL.